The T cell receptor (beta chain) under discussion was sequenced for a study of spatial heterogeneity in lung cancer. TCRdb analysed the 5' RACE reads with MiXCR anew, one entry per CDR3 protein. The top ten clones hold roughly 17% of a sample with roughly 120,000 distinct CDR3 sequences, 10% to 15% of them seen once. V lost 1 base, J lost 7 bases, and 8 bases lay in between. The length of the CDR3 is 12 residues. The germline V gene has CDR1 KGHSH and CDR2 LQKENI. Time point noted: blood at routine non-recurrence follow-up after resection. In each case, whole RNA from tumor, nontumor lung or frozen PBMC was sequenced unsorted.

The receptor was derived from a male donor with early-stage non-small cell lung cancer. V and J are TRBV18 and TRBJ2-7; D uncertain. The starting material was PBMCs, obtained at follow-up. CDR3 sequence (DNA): TGTGCCAGCTCACCACAAGGATTAGAGCAGTACTTC. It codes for CASSPQGLEQYF.